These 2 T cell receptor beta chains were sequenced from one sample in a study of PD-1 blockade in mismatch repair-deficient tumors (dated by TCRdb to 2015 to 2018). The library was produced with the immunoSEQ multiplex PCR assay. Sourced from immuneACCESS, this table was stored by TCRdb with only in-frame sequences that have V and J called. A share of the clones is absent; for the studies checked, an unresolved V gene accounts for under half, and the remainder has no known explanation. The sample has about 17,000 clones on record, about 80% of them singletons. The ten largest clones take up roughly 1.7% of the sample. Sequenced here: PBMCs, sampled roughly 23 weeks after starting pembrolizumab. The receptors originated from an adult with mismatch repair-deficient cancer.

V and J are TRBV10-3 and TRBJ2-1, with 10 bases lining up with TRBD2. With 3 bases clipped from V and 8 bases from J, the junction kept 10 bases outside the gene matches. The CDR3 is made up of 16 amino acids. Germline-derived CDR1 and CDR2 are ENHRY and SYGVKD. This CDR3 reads CAISDRTGLAGDEQFF. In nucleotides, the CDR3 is TGTGCCATCAGTGATCGGACAGGGCTAGCGGGAGATGAGCAGTTCTTC.

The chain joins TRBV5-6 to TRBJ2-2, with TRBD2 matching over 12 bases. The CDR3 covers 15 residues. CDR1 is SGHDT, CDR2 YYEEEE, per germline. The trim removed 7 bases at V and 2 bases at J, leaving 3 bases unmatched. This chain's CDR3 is CASAGLAGNTGELFF. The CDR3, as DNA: TGTGCCAGCGCTGGACTAGCGGGAAACACCGGGGAGCTGTTTTTT.